These T cell receptor beta chains were read from a single sample in a study of blood T cell repertoires in COVID-19. The table came from immunoSEQ multiplex PCR; TCRdb's copy has only in-frame clones and leaves some out. The repertoire consists of about half a million clones, with more than 85% occurring once and the leading ten covering more than 7.5%. Material: PBMCs or T cells enriched from blood (not recorded which). These TCRs come from a woman aged 60-70 years who had recovered from COVID-19. Both conserved end residues are part of each CDR3. A D gene is named only where the DNA matches it firmly. Expanded clones get a size class; other rows say once, few or many, or leave the size out.

clone size: NA; CDR3 length: 13; J gene: TRBJ2-7; V gene: TRBV19; D gene: TRBD1; CDR3 protein: CASSTRDRGKQYF; CDR3 DNA: TGTGCCAGTAGTACCAGGGACAGGGGGAAGCAGTACTTC
clone size: NA; CDR3 length: 14; J gene: TRBJ2-3; V gene: TRBV24-1; D gene: TRBD1; CDR3 protein: CATTGQGRTDTQYF; CDR3 DNA: TGTGCCACCACCGGACAGGGACGGACAGATACGCAGTATTTT
clone size: NA; CDR3 length: 12; J gene: TRBJ1-2; V gene: TRBV27; D gene: TRBD1; CDR3 protein: CASSRQGYGYTF; CDR3 DNA: TGTGCCAGCAGCCGACAGGGGTATGGCTACACCTTC
clone size: few; CDR3 length: 18; J gene: TRBJ2-7; V gene: TRBV19; D gene: TRBD1; CDR3 protein: CASSSRSAGTGGRYEQYF; CDR3 DNA: TGTGCCAGTAGTAGCCGGTCAGCTGGAACAGGGGGTAGGTACGAGCAGTACTTC
clone size: NA; CDR3 length: 14; J gene: TRBJ1-2; V gene: TRBV2; D gene: NA; CDR3 protein: CASSVRGGYYGYTF; CDR3 DNA: TGTGCCAGCAGTGTGAGGGGAGGGTACTATGGCTACACCTTC
clone size: NA; CDR3 length: 15; J gene: TRBJ2-5; V gene: TRBV24-1; D gene: TRBD2; CDR3 protein: CATSDRRGYQETQYF; CDR3 DNA: TGTGCCACCAGTGATAGGCGGGGGTACCAAGAGACCCAGTACTTC
clone size: NA; CDR3 length: 12; J gene: TRBJ1-2; V gene: TRBV30; D gene: TRBD1; CDR3 protein: CAWSLQGEGYTF; CDR3 DNA: TGTGCCTGGAGTCTACAGGGGGAAGGCTACACCTTC
clone size: NA; CDR3 length: 15; J gene: TRBJ2-3; V gene: TRBV6-1; D gene: NA; CDR3 protein: CASSEAGAATDTQYF; CDR3 DNA: TGTGCCAGCAGTGAAGCGGGAGCAGCCACAGATACGCAGTATTTT
clone size: NA; CDR3 length: 15; J gene: TRBJ2-7; V gene: TRBV4-1; D gene: NA; CDR3 protein: CASSHEWDTTYEQYF; CDR3 DNA: TGCGCCAGCAGCCACGAGTGGGACACAACCTACGAGCAGTACTTC
clone size: NA; CDR3 length: 16; J gene: TRBJ2-1; V gene: TRBV24-1; D gene: TRBD2; CDR3 protein: CATSDFPSGDGDEQFF; CDR3 DNA: TGTGCCACCAGTGATTTCCCCAGCGGGGATGGGGATGAGCAGTTCTTC
clone size: NA; CDR3 length: 19; J gene: TRBJ1-6; V gene: TRBV11-2; D gene: NA; CDR3 protein: CASSQRRNNRSSYNSPLHF; CDR3 DNA: TGTGCCAGCAGCCAGCGACGGAACAATAGGAGCTCCTATAATTCACCCCTCCACTTT
clone size: NA; CDR3 length: 15; J gene: TRBJ2-1; V gene: TRBV10-1; D gene: TRBD2; CDR3 protein: CASSAGLAFYNEQFF; CDR3 DNA: TGCGCCAGCAGTGCGGGACTAGCGTTTTACAATGAGCAGTTCTTC
clone size: NA; CDR3 length: 16; J gene: TRBJ2-3; V gene: TRBV18; D gene: TRBD1; CDR3 protein: CASSPAKTGLTDTQYF; CDR3 DNA: TGTGCCAGCTCACCCGCAAAGACAGGGCTCACAGATACGCAGTATTTT
clone size: NA; CDR3 length: 15; J gene: TRBJ2-7; V gene: TRBV18; D gene: NA; CDR3 protein: CASSSRQSTIYEQYF; CDR3 DNA: TGTGCCAGCTCATCTCGACAGAGCACTATCTACGAGCAGTACTTC
clone size: few; CDR3 length: 14; J gene: TRBJ1-2; V gene: TRBV3-1/TRBV3-2; D gene: TRBD1; CDR3 protein: CASSRRDRSYGYTF; CDR3 DNA: TGTGCCAGCAGCCGACGGGACAGGTCATATGGCTACACCTTC
clone size: NA; CDR3 length: 12; J gene: TRBJ1-3; V gene: TRBV25-1; D gene: NA; CDR3 protein: CATQGSGNTIYF; CDR3 DNA: TGTGCCACCCAGGGTTCTGGAAACACCATATATTTT
clone size: NA; CDR3 length: 18; J gene: TRBJ2-6; V gene: TRBV7-2; D gene: TRBD2; CDR3 protein: CASSPFGGGSSGANVLTF; CDR3 DNA: TGTGCCAGCAGCCCCTTCGGCGGGGGTAGCTCTGGGGCCAACGTCCTGACTTTC
clone size: once; CDR3 length: 14; J gene: TRBJ1-2; V gene: TRBV7-2; D gene: NA; CDR3 protein: CASSRDRANYGYTF; CDR3 DNA: TGTGCCAGCAGCCGGGATCGAGCTAACTATGGCTACACCTTC
clone size: NA; CDR3 length: 16; J gene: TRBJ2-3; V gene: TRBV4-2; D gene: TRBD2; CDR3 protein: CASSQIAGGVPDTQYF; CDR3 DNA: TGTGCCAGCAGCCAGATAGCGGGGGGCGTCCCAGATACGCAGTATTTT
clone size: NA; CDR3 length: 16; J gene: TRBJ2-4; V gene: TRBV14; D gene: TRBD2; CDR3 protein: CASSSWTSGGRNIQYF; CDR3 DNA: TGTGCCAGCAGCTCTTGGACTAGCGGGGGAAGGAACATTCAGTACTTC
clone size: few; CDR3 length: 14; J gene: TRBJ1-5; V gene: TRBV18; D gene: NA; CDR3 protein: CASSPNRDAQPQHF; CDR3 DNA: TGTGCCAGCTCACCAAACAGGGATGCTCAGCCCCAGCATTTT
clone size: NA; CDR3 length: 12; J gene: TRBJ1-2; V gene: TRBV2; D gene: NA; CDR3 protein: CASKTGNYGYTF; CDR3 DNA: TGTGCCAGTAAGACGGGAAACTATGGCTACACCTTC
clone size: NA; CDR3 length: 14; J gene: TRBJ2-1; V gene: TRBV5-1; D gene: TRBD1; CDR3 protein: CASSWGQTYNEQFF; CDR3 DNA: TGCGCCAGCAGCTGGGGACAGACCTACAATGAGCAGTTCTTC
clone size: once; CDR3 length: 17; J gene: TRBJ1-3; V gene: TRBV6-1; D gene: TRBD1; CDR3 protein: CASSDGQGANSGNTIYF; CDR3 DNA: TGTGCCAGCAGTGACGGACAGGGGGCCAACTCTGGAAACACCATATATTTT
clone size: NA; CDR3 length: 13; J gene: TRBJ2-1; V gene: TRBV27; D gene: TRBD2; CDR3 protein: CASGGGGAGEQFF; CDR3 DNA: TGTGCCAGCGGGGGCGGGGGGGCTGGGGAGCAGTTCTTC
clone size: NA; CDR3 length: 16; J gene: TRBJ1-6; V gene: TRBV5-1; D gene: NA; CDR3 protein: CASSLTGNLNNSPLHF; CDR3 DNA: TGCGCCAGCAGCTTGACAGGGAATCTAAATAATTCACCCCTCCACTTT
clone size: once; CDR3 length: 18; J gene: TRBJ1-6; V gene: TRBV5-5; D gene: NA; CDR3 protein: CASSSRRGGSSYNSPLHF; CDR3 DNA: TGTGCCAGCAGCTCCCGTCGCGGGGGGAGCTCCTATAATTCACCCCTCCACTTT
clone size: NA; CDR3 length: 18; J gene: TRBJ1-5; V gene: TRBV5-8; D gene: TRBD1; CDR3 protein: CASSAGDRGYYSNQPQHF; CDR3 DNA: TGTGCCAGCAGCGCGGGGGACAGGGGGTATTATAGCAATCAGCCCCAGCATTTT
clone size: NA; CDR3 length: 12; J gene: TRBJ1-5; V gene: TRBV6-5; D gene: NA; CDR3 protein: CASSYLNQPQHF; CDR3 DNA: TGTGCCAGCAGTTATCTGAATCAGCCCCAGCATTTT
clone size: NA; CDR3 length: 14; J gene: TRBJ1-5; V gene: TRBV19; D gene: NA; CDR3 protein: CASTPGGSNQPQHF; CDR3 DNA: TGTGCCAGTACCCCCGGGGGTAGCAATCAGCCCCAGCATTTT